This T cell receptor (beta chain) stems from a study of CD8 T cells in ankylosing spondylitis. TCRdb independently ran MiXCR on the 5' RACE reads; one entry per CDR3 protein. Of about 39,000 distinct CDR3 sequences in the sample, 10% to 13% were seen once. Broader study findings: Before this, some motif variants had been reported in reactive arthritis synovial fluid and blood. Clones linked to disease were reported to show significant enrichment in matched ankylosing spondylitis synovial fluid.

A remark on this clonotype: Its antigen is as yet unknown.

The germline CDR1 and CDR2 sequences are MNHEY and SVGEGT. Trimming shortened V by 6 bases and J by 3 bases, and 19 bases separated the two germline ends. The CDR3 spans 16 residues. V is TRBV6-2 or TRBV6-3 and J is TRBJ2-3; the D gene is possibly TRBD2 (6 bases). Sequenced material: blood, either unsorted or a sorted T cell fraction (not recorded which). The TCR originated in a male donor with ankylosing spondylitis or in good health (not recorded which). Here the CDR3 reads CASSDYRGAGTDTQYF. The CDR3, as DNA: TGTGCCAGCAGCGACTATCGTGGCGCGGGAACAGATACGCAGTATTTT.